This passage covers 32 T cell receptor beta chains from one sample sequenced in a study of T cells in Graves' hyperthyroidism and ophthalmopathy. Amplification of TCR beta CDR3 regions used RNA as the template. Using the HTBI primer set, a first-round RT-PCR was run on the TCR CDR3. MiXCR, run by TCRdb on the multiplex PCR reads, gives a single entry per CDR3 protein. The table has almost 500,000 distinct CDR3 sequences, about 20% seen once. The sequencing input was blood. Source of these receptors: a woman between 65 and 79 years old with Graves' ophthalmopathy.

This clonotype was counted at least ten times. The rearrangement uses TRBV27 and TRBJ2-1, with 13 positions matching TRBD2. V lost 8 bases to trimming and J lost 8 bases; unmatched junction nucleotides: 6. This CDR3 has 14 amino acids. The germline gives CDR1 MNHEY, CDR2 SMNVEV (reference sequence). The CDR3 reads CASSGTSGTDEQFF. The CDR3 DNA is TGTGCCAGCTCCGGGACTAGCGGGACCGATGAGCAGTTCTTC.

CDR3 nucleotide sequence: TGTGCCAGCAGTCCTTCAGGGGTGGGTGGAAACACCATATATTTT. The encoded protein is CASSPSGVGGNTIYF. V and J are TRBV2 and TRBJ1-3, with a weak D call TRBD1 (6 bases). This CDR3 is 15 amino acids long. The germline V and J ends were trimmed by 5 bases and 3 bases, with 14 bases remaining between them. CDR1 SNHLY and CDR2 FYNNEI come from the germline V gene.

The rearrangement uses TRBV6-1 and TRBJ1-4, with 7 bases fitting TRBD1. J gave up 6 bases and V 8 bases, and 6 bases lay outside the gene matches. The CDR3 totals 13 residues. Germline-derived CDR1 and CDR2 are MNHNS and SASEGT. CDR3 protein: CASRGDSYEKLFF. CDR3 bases: TGTGCCAGCCGGGGGGACAGTTATGAAAAACTGTTTTTT.

The chain joins TRBV2 to TRBJ2-2; D gene ambiguous. Germline CDR1 SNHLY, CDR2 FYNNEI. Trimming removed 6 bases from V and 4 bases from J, with 12 bases in between. This CDR3 contains 14 residues. The CDR3 region has the DNA TGTGCCAGCAGGCCCGAAATAGTCACCGGGGAGCTGTTTTTT. Translation: CASRPEIVTGELFF.

This clonotype turned up a few times. The gene calls are TRBV7-3 and TRBJ2-5; D might be TRBD2 (5 bases). The CDR3 length is 15 residues. Germline loops: CDR1 SGHTA, CDR2 FQGTGA. Trimming took 3 bases from V and 4 from J, leaving 15 bases between them. The CDR3 bases are TGTGCCAGCAGCTTGTATGGCGGGTGGGGAGAGACCCAGTACTTC. As protein: CASSLYGGWGETQYF. Full variable domain (missing parts from reference TRBV7-3 and TRBJ2-5): GAGVSQTPSNKVTEKGKYVELRCDPISGHTALYWYRQSLGQGPEFLIYFQGTGAADDSGLPNDRFFAVRPEGSVSTLKIQRTERGDSAVYLCASSLYGGWGETQYFGPGTRLLVL.

The table lists this clonotype with a few counts. The genes are TRBV7-3 and TRBJ2-1; the match to TRBD2 covers 10 bases. V lost 3 bases and J lost 8; bases outside the gene matches: 10. Germline values: CDR1 SGHTA, CDR2 FQGTGA. The CDR3 is 16 amino acids. The CDR3 is CASSFDISGRLDEQFF. The CDR3 DNA reads as TGTGCCAGCAGCTTCGACATTAGCGGGAGGCTCGATGAGCAGTTCTTC.

The J gene is TRBJ1-1, the V gene TRBV28; no clear D. Germline V CDR1 and CDR2: MDHEN, SYDVKM. Deletions cut 2 bases from V and 11 bases from J, with 12 bases between. The CDR3 has 12 residues. CDR3 sequence reads: CASSLGRVWAFF. The CDR3 DNA is TGTGCCAGCAGTTTAGGGCGGGTTTGGGCTTTCTTT.

This clonotype has a single count. This chain links TRBV28 with TRBJ2-7, with 10 bases lining up with TRBD1. V lost 6 bases and J lost 6; bases outside the gene matches: 11. Per the germline V gene, CDR1 is MDHEN and CDR2 is SYDVKM. This CDR3 comprises 15 residues. The CDR3 DNA reads as TGTGCCAGCAGATCACCGACAGGGGACAGGGGCGAGCAGTACTTC. Translated: CASRSPTGDRGEQYF.

In its sample, this clonotype was seen a few times. The rearrangement joins TRBV5-4 to TRBJ2-5, with 8 bases fitting TRBD1. The CDR3 has 13 amino acids. The V gene's germline CDR1 is SGHNT and CDR2 YYREEE (reference sequence). With 3 bases clipped from V and 5 bases from J, the junction kept 3 bases outside the gene matches. CDR3 sequence reads: CASSSDRDETQYF. The CDR3 DNA is TGTGCCAGCAGCTCGGACAGGGACGAGACCCAGTACTTC. The variable domain in full, completed from reference TRBV5-4 and TRBJ2-5, reads ETGVTQSPTHLIKTRGQQVTLRCSSQSGHNTVSWYQQALGQGPQFIFQYYREEENGRGNFPPRFSGLQFPNYSSELNVNALELDDSALYLCASSSDRDETQYFGPGTRLLVL.

V and J are TRBV30 and TRBJ1-6; D unresolved. Germline V lookup: CDR1 GTSNPN, CDR2 SVGIG (reference sequence). V was trimmed by 0 bases and J by 5 bases, leaving 2 bases between them. This CDR3 region has 12 residues. The CDR3 DNA sequence: TGTGCCTGGAGTGTGAATAATTCACCCCTCCACTTT. This translates into CAWSVNNSPLHF.

The table lists this clonotype with a few counts. The rearrangement joins TRBV3-1 to TRBJ2-3; 10 positions match TRBD2. The CDR3 extends over 19 amino acids. From germline, CDR1 is LGHDT and CDR2 YNNKEL (reference sequence). V was clipped by 1 base and J by 4 bases; unmatched bases: 14. Here the CDR3 reads CASSQGWGLASRGADTQYF. CDR3 nucleotides: TGTGCCAGCAGCCAAGGTTGGGGACTAGCGTCGAGGGGAGCAGATACGCAGTATTTT.

V gene TRBV6-5 combines with J gene TRBJ2-2; 9 nucleotides agree with TRBD1. The germline V gene has CDR1 MNHEY and CDR2 SVGAGI. The J segment lost 7 bases and the V segment lost 4 bases, leaving 16 bases of the junction unmatched. The CDR3 length is 18 residues. In DNA form, the CDR3 reads TGTGCCAGCAGTTTCCCCAACAGGGGGCGCGGTTTCTTCGGGGAGCTGTTTTTT. The encoded protein is CASSFPNRGRGFFGELFF.

This clonotype was seen repeatedly, ten times or more. The gene calls are TRBV11-2 and TRBJ2-1; unclear D gene. Trimming pared 2 bases from V and 9 bases from J, leaving 8 bases between. The CDR3 extends over 12 amino acids. From germline, CDR1 is SGHAT and CDR2 FQNNGV. CDR3 DNA sequence: TGTGCCAGCAGCTTAAATACTGCTGAGCAGTTCTTC. This gives the protein CASSLNTAEQFF. Complete variable domain (other parts from reference TRBV11-2 and TRBJ2-1): EAGVAQSPRYKIIEKRQSVAFWCNPISGHATLYWYQQILGQGPKLLIQFQNNGVVDDSQLPKDRFSAERLKGVDSTLKIQPAKLEDSAVYLCASSLNTAEQFFGPGTRLTVL.

The genes are TRBV6-9 and TRBJ2-1; no firm D call. V shed 2 bases and J shed 5 bases, with 1 base lying between them. The CDR3 loop spans 11 amino acids. Per the germline V gene, CDR1 is MNHGY and CDR2 is SVAAGI. The chain's CDR3 is CASSYHNEQFF. The CDR3 DNA sequence: TGTGCCAGCAGTTATCACAATGAGCAGTTCTTC.

Many counts were recorded for this clonotype. The chain carries TRBV28 and TRBJ2-7; D gene unclear. V was pared by 6 bases and J by 0 bases, with 3 bases between. CDR1 and CDR2 (germline): MDHEN, SYDVKM. This CDR3 comprises 11 residues. In nucleotides, the CDR3 is TGTGCCAGCAGCTTCTCCTACGAGCAGTACTTC. Its translation is CASSFSYEQYF.

This chain joins TRBV6-2 or TRBV6-3 and TRBJ2-1; D ambiguous. CDR3 length: 14 residues. The ends were cut back, 5 bases at V and 2 bases at J, with 10 bases in the middle. Germline V gene sequence: CDR1 MNHEY, CDR2 SVGEGT. The CDR3 protein is CASSPGYTYNEQFF. The CDR3, as DNA: TGTGCCAGCAGTCCCGGTTATACCTACAATGAGCAGTTCTTC.

This chain connects TRBV7-2 to TRBJ1-1, with TRBD1 matching over 7 bases. Losses at the gene ends were 5 bases for V and 4 bases for J; bases not matched to a gene: 13. CDR3 size: 16 residues. Germline CDR1 is SGHTA and CDR2 is FQGNSA. The CDR3, as DNA: TGTGCCAGCAGCCCCACTGGGACAGCCCGGATCACTGAAGCTTTCTTT. Its protein product is CASSPTGTARITEAFF. The full variable domain, rest sourced from reference TRBV7-2 and TRBJ1-1, is GAGVSQSPSNKVTEKGKDVELRCDPISGHTALYWYRQSLGQGLEFLIYFQGNSAPDKSGLPSDRFSAERTGGSVSTLTIQRTQQEDSAVYLCASSPTGTARITEAFFGQGTRLTVV.

The CDR3 nucleotides are TGTGCCAGCAGCGTAGCTGGCAGGGCCCCCTACGAGCAGTACTTC. This translates into CASSVAGRAPYEQYF. This chain connects TRBV9 to TRBJ2-7; D perhaps matches TRBD1 (5 bases). Trimming stripped 0 bases from V and 2 bases from J, with 12 bases between. CDR1 and CDR2 from the germline V gene are SGDLS and YYNGEE. The length of the CDR3 is 15 residues.

This rearrangement joins TRBV13 to TRBJ1-4; D is perhaps TRBD1 (6 bases). CDR1 is PRHDT and CDR2 is FYEKMQ in the germline V gene (reference sequence). There are 20 residues in the CDR3. Trimming removed 5 bases at V and 8 bases at J, with 33 bases between. CDR3: CASSQLKGDGSLRVREKLFF. The CDR3 DNA reads TGTGCCAGCAGCCAGTTGAAGGGGGACGGTTCCCTTAGGGTGCGGGAAAAACTGTTTTTT.

The gene calls are TRBV30 and TRBJ1-3; 8 bases align to TRBD1. This CDR3 has 19 residues. Germline V gene sequence: CDR1 GTSNPN, CDR2 SVGIG (reference sequence). The V and J ends lost 1 base and 0 bases, in that order; junction bases with no gene match: 14. The CDR3 is CAWSDWTIPTGVSGNTIYF. The CDR3 bases are TGTGCCTGGAGTGACTGGACAATTCCGACAGGGGTCTCTGGAAACACCATATATTTT. Combining the CDR3 with reference TRBV30 and TRBJ1-3 gives the whole variable domain SQTIHQWPATLVQPVGSPLSLECTVEGTSNPNLYWYRQAAGRGLQLLFYSVGIGQISSEVPQNLSASRPQDRQFILSSKKLLLSDSGFYLCAWSDWTIPTGVSGNTIYFGEGSWLTVV.

The chain links TRBV7-6 to TRBJ2-1; perhaps TRBD2 as D (6 bases). The CDR3 length is 16 residues. CDR1 is SGHVS, CDR2 FNYEAQ, per germline. V was cut by 0 bases and J by 4 bases, with 13 bases left in between. The CDR3 nucleotides are TGTGCCAGCAGCTTAGCTCCGGGACGGGAGTACAATGAGCAGTTCTTC. It is translated as CASSLAPGREYNEQFF.

At least ten counts were recorded for this clonotype. The V and J genes are TRBV12-3 or TRBV12-4 and TRBJ1-5, with 8 bases fitting TRBD1. This CDR3 is 15 amino acids long. The trim removed 6 bases at V and 0 bases at J, leaving 4 bases unmatched. CDR3 DNA sequence: TGTGCCAGCAGACCGACAGGGGATAGCAATCAGCCCCAGCATTTT. This gives the protein CASRPTGDSNQPQHF.

This clonotype has a handful of counts. This rearrangement joins TRBV10-3 to TRBJ2-5; TRBD1 matches at 9 bases. CDR3 length: 15 amino acids. V was clipped by 3 bases and J by 5 bases; unmatched bases: 7. The germline V gene encodes CDR1 ENHRY and CDR2 SYGVKD. The chain's CDR3 is CAISELQGAGETQYF. CDR3 sequence (DNA): TGTGCCATCAGTGAATTACAGGGGGCTGGGGAGACCCAGTACTTC.

The chain employs TRBV20-1 and TRBJ2-7, with unresolved D. The CDR3 has 14 residues. Germline V CDR1 and CDR2: DFQATT, SNEGSKA (reference sequence). V was clipped by 2 bases and J by 2 bases, with 13 bases between them. As DNA, the CDR3 is TGCAGTGCTAGAAACCCCCGAGCCCCCTACGAGCAGTACTTC. Its translation is CSARNPRAPYEQYF.

This clonotype has ten or more counts. The chain links TRBV3-1 to TRBJ1-1, with D unresolved. Germline assignment: CDR1 LGHDT and CDR2 YNNKEL (reference sequence). The length of the CDR3 is 14 residues. V was pared by 1 base and J by 4 bases, with 10 bases between. CDR3 bases: TGTGCCAGCAGCCAAGTCTGGCAAGGCACTGAAGCTTTCTTT. Its translation: CASSQVWQGTEAFF.

The V and J genes are TRBV20-1 and TRBJ2-1, with 8 bases identical to TRBD2. Germline assignment: CDR1 DFQATT and CDR2 SNEGSKA (reference sequence). V lost 3 bases, J lost 4 bases, and 8 bases stayed unmatched. The CDR3 length is 15 residues. The CDR3 loop reads CSARLGTRSYNEQFF. CDR3 nucleotides: TGCAGTGCTAGGCTCGGGACTAGGTCATACAATGAGCAGTTCTTC.

This rearrangement joins TRBV27 to TRBJ2-7; D is unclear. The CDR3 runs 13 residues. Germline V gene sequence: CDR1 MNHEY, CDR2 SMNVEV (reference sequence). Trimming stripped 8 bases from V and 0 bases from J, with 11 bases between. The CDR3 region has the DNA TGTGCCAGCGGTTCTCTTAGCTCCTACGAGCAGTACTTC. Its protein product is CASGSLSSYEQYF.

Remarks on this clonotype: A single base separates this from a much larger clone, so it may be a read error. The V and J genes are TRBV2 and TRBJ2-5; D remains unclear. CDR3 length equals 14 residues. Trimming removed 6 bases from V and 6 bases from J, with 17 bases in between. From germline, CDR1 is SNHLY and CDR2 FYNNEI. The CDR3 DNA sequence: TGTGCCAGCAGGAGAGACGCCCCCTCAAAGACCCAGTACTTC. It specifies CASRRDAPSKTQYF. Full variable domain (remainder filled in from reference TRBV2 and TRBJ2-5): EPEVTQTPSHQVTQMGQEVILRCVPISNHLYFYWYRQILGQKVEFLVSFYNNEISEKSEIFDDQFSVERPDGSNFTLKIRSTKLEDSAMYFCASRRDAPSKTQYFGPGTRLLVL.

The V call is TRBV28, the J call TRBJ2-4, with D possibly TRBD1 on 7 matching bases. The germline V and J ends were trimmed by 1 base and 0 bases, with 16 bases remaining between them. From germline, CDR1 is MDHEN and CDR2 SYDVKM. This CDR3 has 18 amino acids. CDR3 residues: CASSLYPRGDLAKNIQYF. Here the CDR3 DNA reads TGTGCCAGCAGTTTATACCCCAGGGGGGATCTAGCCAAAAACATTCAGTACTTC.

The chain joins TRBV5-4 to TRBJ2-5; the D is unclear. The CDR3 is made up of 15 amino acids. The ends were cut back, 0 bases at V and 5 bases at J, with 14 bases in the middle. The V gene's germline CDR1 is SGHNT and CDR2 YYREEE (reference sequence). In DNA form, the CDR3 reads TGTGCCAGCAGCTTGGGGGAATGGAGATGGGAGACCCAGTACTTC. Translating it yields CASSLGEWRWETQYF.

The chain's CDR3 is CASSPGGLSNTEAFF. In DNA form, the CDR3 reads TGTGCCAGCAGCCCCGGGGGTTTGTCTAACACTGAAGCTTTCTTT. The genes are TRBV5-4 and TRBJ1-1; tentative D call: TRBD1 (5 bases). This CDR3 has 15 residues. Trimming took 4 bases from V and 2 from J, leaving 15 bases between them. The V gene's germline CDR1 is SGHNT and CDR2 YYREEE (reference sequence).

This clonotype was observed a handful of times. This chain uses TRBV11-2 with TRBJ2-7; 8 bases map to TRBD2. CDR3 length: 15 amino acids. Germline CDR1 reads SGHAT; CDR2 reads FQNNGV. V trimming: 4 bases; J trimming: 2 bases; junction bases outside the gene matches: 7. For the CDR3, the DNA is TGTGCCAGCAGCTCCCTGGGCGGGGGGCCCTACGAGCAGTACTTC. This sequence encodes CASSSLGGGPYEQYF.